This T cell receptor (beta chain) was profiled in a study of T cell responses to AZD1222 COVID-19 vaccine. Sequencing used immunoSEQ multiplex PCR; TCRdb keeps in-frame clones, though not all of them. The profile covers over 150,000 clones, with approximately 90% appearing a single time and roughly 4.4% taken by the ten largest. The CDR3 is made up of 16 amino acids. In germline, CDR1 is MNHEY, CDR2 SMNVEV (reference sequence). V lost 6 bases, J lost 6 bases, and 18 bases lay in between. The sample holds one count of this clone. This sequence joins TRBV27 and TRBJ1-6; possible D gene TRBD1, 5 bases. The sample was peripheral blood, taken on day 0 of MenACWY control vaccination. The origin of this receptor is an adult in good health. CDR3 DNA sequence: TGTGCCAGCAGCAAATGGGGGACGGGGACTAATTCACCCCTCCACTTT. This encodes CASSKWGTGTNSPLHF.